This T cell receptor (beta chain) is from a study of cytomegalovirus exposure and HLA in healthy donors. The PCR made use of 60 Vbeta and 13 Jbeta primers. TCRdb's table, derived via immunoSEQ multiplex PCR, lists solely in-frame clones and lacks some. The sample consists of 90,000 to 120,000 clones, about 84% of them appearing once. The CDR3 has 16 residues. V lost 0 bases, J lost 7 bases, and 7 bases stayed unmatched. Germline lookup yields CDR1 SQVTM and CDR2 ANQGSEA. The sequence was obtained from a young man in good health and CMV-seronegative. The source material was PBMCs. The J gene is TRBJ2-5, the V gene TRBV29-1, with TRBD2 identical over 14 bases. The DNA for the CDR3 is TGCAGCGTTGAAGAGGTGACTAGCGGGAGGGCCCGGACCCAGTACTTC. Translated, it gives CSVEEVTSGRARTQYF.